These 2 T cell receptor beta chains originate from one sample sequenced in a study of brain T cells in children with intractable seizures. Sequencing used immunoSEQ multiplex PCR; TCRdb keeps in-frame clones, though not all of them. The data hold approximately 110,000 clones, with 85% to 95% observed a single time. This specimen was peripheral blood, taken at surgery. The receptors were sampled from a boy less than two years old with hemimegalencephaly and intractable seizures.

V and J are TRBV7-9 and TRBJ2-1; D gene ambiguous. The V and J ends lost 5 bases and 2 bases respectively, with 22 bases between them. Germline V CDR1 and CDR2: SEHNR, FQNEAQ (reference sequence). The CDR3 loop spans 18 amino acids. CDR3 nucleotide sequence: TGTGCCAGCAGCCCCGGCAAGGAGTCGGACCCCGCCTACAATGAGCAGTTCTTC. It specifies CASSPGKESDPAYNEQFF.

The count of this clone is one. This sequence joins TRBV12-5 and TRBJ2-2; D is unclear. The germline CDR1 and CDR2 sequences are LGHNT and FRNRAP. CDR3 length: 12 amino acids. The V and J ends lost 1 base and 4 bases respectively, with 1 base between them. CDR3 sequence: CASGLGTGELFF. The CDR3 bases are TGTGCTAGTGGTTTGGGCACCGGGGAGCTGTTTTTT.